This passage covers 13 T cell receptor beta chains from one sample sequenced in a study of blood T cells in healthy people across ages. The second PCR ran about 6 to 12 cycles with a sample-barcoded 5' primer and J-beta primers. TCRdb used MiXCR to reprocess the 5' RACE reads, holding one entry per CDR3 protein. This sample yields 540,000 or so distinct CDR3 sequences, of which 24% are seen a single time; roughly 10% belongs to the top ten. This sample also appeared in a second study, on T cells of mothers and their children.

Specimen: blood. These receptors originate from a boy aged 5-17 years in good health.

This clonotype was observed a handful of times. The genes are TRBV6-1 and TRBJ2-6; D unclear. V dropped 2 bases and J dropped 0 bases, with 5 bases sitting between them. This CDR3 comprises 15 residues. Germline lookup yields CDR1 MNHNS and CDR2 SASEGT. The CDR3 sequence: CASSEYSSGANVLTF. DNA for the CDR3: TGTGCCAGCAGTGAATACAGCTCTGGGGCCAACGTCCTGACTTTC.

This clonotype occurred a few times. V is TRBV29-1 and J is TRBJ2-4; tentatively, D is TRBD2 (5 bases). The CDR3 has 15 amino acids. From germline, CDR1 is SQVTM and CDR2 ANQGSEA. The germline V and J ends were trimmed by 5 bases and 0 bases, with 14 bases remaining between them. CDR3 region: CSVQAVTLAKNIQYF. The CDR3 region has the DNA TGCAGCGTTCAAGCGGTAACCTTAGCCAAAAACATTCAGTACTTC.

This sequence joins TRBV27 and TRBJ2-2; 9 nucleotides agree with TRBD1. J lost 5 bases, V lost 2 bases, and 9 bases had no gene match. CDR1 MNHEY and CDR2 SMNVEV come from the germline V gene (reference sequence). The CDR3 is made up of 17 amino acids. CDR3 region: CASSLNTGGARTGELFF. In DNA form, the CDR3 reads TGTGCCAGCAGTTTAAACACAGGGGGCGCGAGAACCGGGGAGCTGTTTTTT.

The V gene is TRBV20-1, the J gene TRBJ2-5, with 7 bases fitting TRBD2. The J call may be wrong; the DNA end is better matched by TRBJ2-1. The CDR3 spans 15 residues. The germline V gene encodes CDR1 DFQATT and CDR2 SNEGSKA (reference sequence). The CDR3 protein is CSARRTRALSGEQFF. CDR3 nucleotide sequence: TGCAGTGCTAGAAGGACTAGGGCCTTATCTGGTGAGCAGTTCTTC.

The chain combines TRBV2 with TRBJ2-5; 14 positions match TRBD2. The germline V gene encodes CDR1 SNHLY and CDR2 FYNNEI. CDR3 length: 15 amino acids. The V segment lost 6 bases and the J segment 11 bases; nucleotides outside the gene matches: 11. CDR3 nucleotides: TGTGCCAGCAGGGAGGGACTAGCGGGAGTGAGGGAGCAGTACTTC. This translates into CASREGLAGVREQYF.

There are many counts of this clonotype. This chain connects TRBV20-1 to TRBJ2-1; D is undetermined. V lost 1 base to trimming and J lost 4 bases, with 8 bases between them. From germline, CDR1 is DFQATT and CDR2 SNEGSKA (reference sequence). The CDR3 runs 13 residues. The CDR3 is CSARVDKYNEQFF. The CDR3 DNA sequence: TGCAGTGCTAGAGTAGACAAGTACAATGAGCAGTTCTTC.

This clonotype has more than one count but fewer than ten. A read error may produce the germline difference seen at one junction end. The genes are TRBV27 and TRBJ2-1, with 7 bases identical to TRBD1. The length of the CDR3 is 18 residues. CDR1 is MNHEY and CDR2 is SMNVEV in the germline V gene (reference sequence). The DNA of the CDR3 is TGTGCCAGCAGTTCTCAACAACCAAACAGGGGATACTACAACGAGCAGTTCTTC. Protein product: CASSSQQPNRGYYNEQFF.

This clonotype turned up a few times. The chain has TRBV29-1 and TRBJ2-5; TRBD1 is a possible D gene (6 bases). The end of the DNA aligns better with TRBJ2-7, so the J call may be wrong. The CDR3 is 12 amino acids. CDR1 is SQVTM, CDR2 ANQGSEA, per germline. This CDR3 reads CSVDGGPYEQYF. CDR3 in DNA: TGCAGCGTTGATGGGGGCCCCTACGAGCAGTACTTC.

This clonotype was seen more than once but under ten times. V is TRBV12-3 or TRBV12-4 and J is TRBJ2-3; D remains ambiguous. V shed 6 bases and J shed 0 bases, with 19 bases lying between them. The length of the CDR3 is 17 residues. The CDR3 is CASRKRPRTDSTDTQYF. CDR3 in DNA: TGTGCCAGCAGAAAACGGCCCCGGACGGATAGCACAGATACGCAGTATTTT.

The rearrangement links TRBV10-3 to TRBJ2-5; 10 bases align to TRBD2. J lost 11 bases, V lost 0 bases, and 18 bases had no gene match. The CDR3 is made up of 18 amino acids. Per the germline V gene, CDR1 is ENHRY and CDR2 is SYGVKD. The CDR3 sequence is CAISESRWLAGATEEQYF. The CDR3 region has the DNA TGTGCCATCAGTGAGTCGAGGTGGCTAGCGGGGGCGACGGAGGAGCAGTACTTC.

There are a few counts of this clonotype. This chain joins TRBV13 and TRBJ1-2; D is unclear. Germline V CDR1 and CDR2: PRHDT, FYEKMQ (reference sequence). This CDR3 has 13 residues. V dropped 5 bases and J dropped 3 bases, with 10 bases sitting between them. The CDR3, as DNA: TGTGCCAGCAGCCCTTACGATGACTATGGCTACACCTTC. It yields the protein CASSPYDDYGYTF.

This chain links TRBV7-6 with TRBJ2-3; 9 positions agree with TRBD1. V lost 3 bases to trimming and J lost 2 bases; unmatched junction nucleotides: 6. This CDR3 comprises 16 residues. Germline V gene data show CDR1 as SGHVS and CDR2 as FNYEAQ. The DNA of the CDR3 is TGTGCCAGCAGCTTCCGGACAGGGGATCCCACAGATACGCAGTATTTT. Translating gives CASSFRTGDPTDTQYF.

This clonotype was counted at least ten times. The chain joins TRBV20-1 to TRBJ2-4; 8 bases fit TRBD2. The CDR3 totals 17 residues. V was pared by 4 bases and J by 2 bases, with 13 bases of the junction left unmatched. The germline V gene has CDR1 DFQATT and CDR2 SNEGSKA (reference sequence). CDR3: CSAKIGRAGNSKNIQYF. Here the CDR3 DNA reads TGCAGTGCTAAAATCGGGAGGGCCGGTAATTCCAAAAACATTCAGTACTTC.